This entry concerns a single T cell receptor beta chain. This CDR3 spans 14 amino acids. Trimming took off 0 bases at V and 9 bases at J, with 13 bases between the two ends. The germline CDR1 and CDR2 sequences are SGHNT and YYREEE (reference sequence). This sample is part of a study of shared clonotypes between healthy human individuals. Produced via immunoSEQ multiplex PCR; TCRdb's table is partial and in-frame only. The table lists around 690,000 clones, roughly 87% of them singletons. The sequence was collected from a man between 18 and 35 years old in good health. Some clones in this sample may be carry-over from other donors' samples. The gene calls are TRBV5-4 and TRBJ2-1; possibly TRBD1 for D (5 bases). The sample taken for sequencing was memory CD8+ T cells from PBMCs. The subset denotes: CD45RO+ cells pooled with CCR7-negative TemRA cells. The CDR3 coding sequence is TGTGCCAGCAGCTTGGATAGGGGATACGTTGAGCAGTTCTTC. Translation: CASSLDRGYVEQFF.